This T cell receptor (beta chain) was identified during a study of CD8 T cells in Susac syndrome. The authors reverse transcribed roughly 0.45 to 1 ug RNA with random hexamers. Across 54 Vbeta and 13 Jbeta, immunoSEQ multiplex PCR amplified TCR beta CDR3. Each CDR3 protein gets one entry after TCRdb re-called the immunoSEQ multiplex PCR reads with MiXCR. The sample holds hundreds of thousands of distinct CDR3 sequences; almost 85% are singletons and the top ten take 0.21%. Sequencing of TCR beta was performed on blood CD8+ and CD4+ T cells. The sequenced material came from CD8+ T cells from PBMCs. The TCR sequence derives from a human donor with multiple sclerosis.

The CDR3 nucleotides are TGTGCCAGTAGTATTCGGCACCCGGGGCCGAACACTGAAGCTTTCTTT. It translates to CASSIRHPGPNTEAFF. The chain couples TRBV19 to TRBJ1-1; tentative D call: TRBD1 (5 bases). V was clipped by 3 bases and J by 1 base, with 15 bases between them. The CDR3 totals 16 residues. The germline CDR1 and CDR2 sequences are LNHDA and SQIVND (reference sequence).